Listed here are 23 T cell receptor beta chains from one sample, sequenced in a study of cytotoxic CD8 clonotypes in ibrutinib-treated CLL. The data were produced by immunoSEQ multiplex PCR, yet TCRdb's version contains in-frame clones alone and is incomplete. The data show roughly 160,000 clones, around 84% seen once. Material: PBMCs, obtained after 12 months of ibrutinib treatment. Every receptor here comes from a human donor with chronic lymphocytic leukemia.

This clone has a count of ten or more. The V and J genes are TRBV15 and TRBJ1-5; unclear D gene. Deletions cut 1 base from V and 2 bases from J, with 9 bases between. Germline CDR1 reads LNHNV; CDR2 reads YYDKDF (reference sequence). The CDR3 is 15 amino acids. Written as DNA, the CDR3 is TGTGCCACCAGCAGAGGAGGGTCCCGCAATCAGCCCCAGCATTTT. Translation: CATSRGGSRNQPQHF.

As concerns this clone: The sample contains more than one DNA sequence encoding this CDR3. V and J are TRBV15 and TRBJ2-1, with 7 bases lining up with TRBD2. Germline V lookup: CDR1 LNHNV, CDR2 YYDKDF (reference sequence). The CDR3 is 15 residues long. With 3 bases clipped from V and 0 bases from J, the junction kept 2 bases outside the gene matches. CDR3 coding DNA: TGTGCCACCAGCAGGGGGGGGAGCTCCTACAATGAGCAGTTCTTC. Translated: CATSRGGSSYNEQFF.

This clone has more than one count but fewer than ten. The chain recombines TRBV28 with TRBJ2-7; D not resolved. The ends were cut back, 3 bases at V and 3 bases at J, with 6 bases in the middle. The CDR3 is 12 amino acids. Germline V gene lookup returns CDR1 MDHEN and CDR2 SYDVKM. CDR3 DNA sequence: TGTGCCAGCAGTTTTTCCCTCTACGAGCAGTACTTC. Translation gives CASSFSLYEQYF. The full variable domain, rest sourced from reference TRBV28 and TRBJ2-7, is DVKVTQSSRYLVKRTGEKVFLECVQDMDHENMFWYRQDPGLGLRLIYFSYDVKMKEKGDIPEGYSVSREKKERFSLILESASTNQTSMYLCASSFSLYEQYFGPGTRLTVT.

This chain uses TRBV9 with TRBJ1-1, with a tentative D call TRBD1 (5 bases). The length of the CDR3 is 14 residues. The germline gives CDR1 SGDLS, CDR2 YYNGEE. V shed 3 bases and J shed 4 bases, with 13 bases lying between them. The CDR3 spells CASSDGGESTEAFF. CDR3 bases: TGTGCCAGCAGCGACGGGGGGGAAAGCACTGAAGCTTTCTTT.

The chain joins TRBV27 to TRBJ1-2; D possibly corresponds to TRBD1 (6 bases). In germline, CDR1 is MNHEY, CDR2 SMNVEV (reference sequence). V lost 6 bases and J lost 0, with 11 bases in between. The CDR3 length is 14 residues. The CDR3 loop is CASSPGQSNYGYTF. The CDR3 DNA reads TGTGCCAGCAGCCCTGGACAGTCTAACTATGGCTACACCTTC.

V is TRBV5-5 and J is TRBJ2-7; D remains unclear. From germline, CDR1 is SGHKS and CDR2 YYEKEE (reference sequence). V lost 3 bases and J 6 bases, leaving 7 bases between the germline ends. CDR3 length: 11 residues. The CDR3 DNA reads TGTGCCAGCAGCTCAGGTATCGAGCAGTACTTC. Translation gives CASSSGIEQYF.

The CDR3 nucleotides are TGCGCCAGCAGTAGAGGGTTAAATGAAAAACTGTTTTTT. Protein: CASSRGLNEKLFF. This chain joins TRBV5-1 and TRBJ1-4; no definite D call. Trimming removed 5 bases at V and 5 bases at J, with 10 bases between. Germline CDR1 is SGHRS and CDR2 is YFSETQ. This CDR3 contains 13 residues.

For this clone: An end of the junction differs from the germline gene, which may be a read error. The chain is built from TRBV2 and TRBJ2-7; TRBD1 matches at 11 bases. This CDR3 contains 15 residues. Germline V lookup: CDR1 SNHLY, CDR2 FYNNEI. CDR3 residues: CASSPRTGGSHEQYF. CDR3 nucleotides: TGTGCCAGCAGTCCGAGGACAGGGGGCTCCCACGAGCAGTACTTC.

V gene TRBV2 combines with J gene TRBJ2-2; 9 bases fit TRBD1. Germline CDR1 is SNHLY and CDR2 is FYNNEI. V lost 4 bases and J lost 0; bases outside the gene matches: 6. The CDR3 has 17 residues. In DNA form, the CDR3 reads TGTGCCAGCAGTGTGGACAGGGGAGGTTCGAACACCGGGGAGCTGTTTTTT. Amino acids: CASSVDRGGSNTGELFF.

This clone was seen only once. This chain links TRBV5-1 with TRBJ1-1; no clear D gene. The V end was cut by 2 bases, the J end by 3 bases, with 8 bases between. Germline CDR1 reads SGHRS; CDR2 reads YFSETQ. CDR3 length: 13 amino acids. The CDR3 protein is CASSFLQHTEAFF. CDR3 nucleotide sequence: TGCGCCAGCAGCTTTCTACAGCACACTGAAGCTTTCTTT.

This clone was observed once. The chain has TRBV28 and TRBJ1-5; TRBD1 is a possible D gene (6 bases). The CDR3 sequence is 15 residues long. The V end was cut by 5 bases, the J end by 7 bases, with 18 bases between. Germline-derived CDR1 and CDR2 are MDHEN and SYDVKM. In DNA, the CDR3 is TGTGCCAGCAGTATTACCCAGGGGTTTGGGCAGCCCCAGCATTTT. Translation: CASSITQGFGQPQHF.

The chain uses TRBV25-1 and TRBJ2-1; either TRBD1 or TRBD2 may supply D (5 bases each). The CDR3 runs to 15 residues. Per the germline V gene, CDR1 is MGHDK and CDR2 is SYGVNS. V gave up 6 bases and J gave up 3 bases, with 15 bases separating them. This chain's CDR3 is CASRPDGGNYNEQFF. CDR3 coding DNA: TGTGCCAGCAGACCGGATGGGGGTAACTACAATGAGCAGTTCTTC.

This rearrangement joins TRBV19 to TRBJ2-2; perhaps TRBD1 as D (5 bases). Trimming removed 3 bases at V and 4 bases at J, with 15 bases between. This CDR3 contains 16 residues. Germline V gene sequence: CDR1 LNHDA, CDR2 SQIVND (reference sequence). The CDR3 loop reads CASSMGQGEFTGELFF. The CDR3 region has the DNA TGTGCCAGTAGTATGGGGCAGGGCGAGTTCACCGGGGAGCTGTTTTTT.

This clone was observed a single time. The chain links TRBV28 to TRBJ2-7; D unresolved. The CDR3 is 14 amino acids. With 1 base removed from V and 2 bases from J, the gap between germline ends came to 9 bases. The germline gives CDR1 MDHEN, CDR2 SYDVKM. CDR3 DNA: TGTGCCAGCAGTTTATTAGGGCTTCCCTACGAGCAGTACTTC. The encoded protein is CASSLLGLPYEQYF.

This clone has just one count. V is TRBV7-9 and J is TRBJ2-3; possibly TRBD1 for D (6 bases). The V end lost 7 bases, the J end lost 1 base, and 15 bases lay between the germline ends. CDR1 SEHNR and CDR2 FQNEAQ come from the germline V gene (reference sequence). This CDR3 has 15 amino acids. The CDR3 loop reads CASTLQGKGTDTQYF. CDR3 DNA sequence: TGTGCCAGCACCTTGCAGGGGAAAGGCACAGATACGCAGTATTTT.

The chain links TRBV4-2 to TRBJ2-7; D unclear. Germline values: CDR1 LGHNA, CDR2 YNFKEQ. V lost 4 bases and J lost 6, with 22 bases in between. This CDR3 comprises 16 residues. CDR3 protein: CASSPFRLFEGPEQYF. CDR3 sequence (DNA): TGTGCCAGCAGCCCCTTTAGGTTGTTTGAAGGGCCCGAGCAGTACTTC.

As regards this clone: Other DNA sequences in this sample translate to the same CDR3. This sequence joins TRBV18 and TRBJ2-5, with D uncertain. This CDR3 is 12 amino acids long. Trimming stripped 6 bases from V and 1 base from J, with 6 bases between. Per germline, CDR1 KGHSH and CDR2 LQKENI. This CDR3 is CASSPTQETQYF. The DNA for the CDR3 is TGTGCCAGCTCTCCAACCCAAGAGACCCAGTACTTC.

DNA of the CDR3: TGTGCCAGCAAGATTACAGGGGGGAACTCTGGAAACACCATATATTTT. It yields the protein CASKITGGNSGNTIYF. The gene calls are TRBV28 and TRBJ1-3; 8 nucleotides match TRBD1. The V and J ends lost 7 bases and 0 bases, in that order; junction bases with no gene match: 8. CDR1 and CDR2 (germline): MDHEN, SYDVKM. The CDR3 covers 16 residues.

The chain is built from TRBV19 and TRBJ2-1; either TRBD1 or TRBD2 may supply D (6 bases each). Looked up from germline, CDR1 is LNHDA and CDR2 is SQIVND (reference sequence). The CDR3 consists of 11 residues. Trimming pared 9 bases from V and 10 bases from J, leaving 13 bases between. The CDR3 DNA follows: TGTGCCAGCCTGGGGGGCCGGGAGCAGTTCTTC. It encodes CASLGGREQFF.

V usage is TRBV5-1 and J usage is TRBJ2-1; a possible D gene is TRBD2 (5 bases). V was shortened by 3 bases and J by 0 bases, with 10 bases between the two germline ends. CDR1 is SGHRS and CDR2 is YFSETQ in the germline V gene. CDR3 size: 15 residues. The CDR3 nucleotides are TGCGCCAGCAGCTATAGCGCTAGCTCCTACAATGAGCAGTTCTTC. It is translated as CASSYSASSYNEQFF.

The CDR3 protein is CASSLETGVEKLFF. CDR3 sequence (DNA): TGCGCCAGCAGCTTGGAGACAGGGGTGGAAAAACTGTTTTTT. The chain joins TRBV5-1 to TRBJ1-4, with TRBD1 matching over 8 bases. Germline CDR1 SGHRS, CDR2 YFSETQ. The V segment lost 0 bases and the J segment 8 bases; nucleotides outside the gene matches: 3. This CDR3 has 14 residues.

This clone occurred a few times. The CDR3 DNA follows: TGTGCCAGCAGCCACTACAGGGGGCAAAACGAGCAGTACTTC. Its protein is CASSHYRGQNEQYF. This chain connects TRBV11-2 to TRBJ2-7; 9 positions match TRBD1. The ends lost 5 bases at V and 5 bases at J; junction bases unmatched: 7. Germline CDR1 is SGHAT and CDR2 is FQNNGV. This CDR3 is built from 14 residues.

The gene calls are TRBV5-1 and TRBJ1-2; 8 positions match TRBD1. The CDR3 loop spans 14 amino acids. CDR1 SGHRS and CDR2 YFSETQ come from the germline V gene. The V and J ends lost 6 bases and 6 bases, in that order; junction bases with no gene match: 10. CDR3 in amino acids: CASITEPTGDGYTF. For the CDR3, the DNA is TGCGCCAGCATCACGGAACCGACAGGGGATGGCTACACCTTC.